Described below is a single TCR beta chain sequence and its context. This specimen belongs to a study of cytomegalovirus exposure and HLA in healthy donors. The CDR3 spans 16 residues. J was trimmed by 7 bases and V by 4 bases; bases with no gene match: 5. Looked up from germline, CDR1 is MNHEY and CDR2 is SVGAGI. The PCR was carried out with 60 Vbeta primers and 13 Jbeta primers. Measured with immunoSEQ multiplex PCR; TCRdb has only the in-frame clones, and not every one. This repertoire includes 130,000 or so clones. This sequence originates from a woman aged 18-29 years in good health and CMV-seronegative. Sequencing used PBMCs. The chain links TRBV6-5 to TRBJ2-1; 15 bases are a match to TRBD2. The chain's CDR3 is CASSSSGTSGRNEQFF. CDR3 DNA sequence: TGTGCCAGCAGTTCTTCCGGGACTAGCGGGAGGAATGAGCAGTTCTTC.